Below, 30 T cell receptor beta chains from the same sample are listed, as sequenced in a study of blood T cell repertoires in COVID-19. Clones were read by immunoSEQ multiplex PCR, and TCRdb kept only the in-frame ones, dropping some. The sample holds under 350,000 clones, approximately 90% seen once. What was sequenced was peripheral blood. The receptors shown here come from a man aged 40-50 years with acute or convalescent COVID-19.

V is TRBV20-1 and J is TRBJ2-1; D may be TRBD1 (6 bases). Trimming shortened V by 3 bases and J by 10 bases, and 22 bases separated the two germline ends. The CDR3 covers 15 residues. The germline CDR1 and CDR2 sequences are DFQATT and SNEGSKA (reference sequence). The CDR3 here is CSASKVGAYSGEQFF. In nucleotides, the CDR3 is TGCAGTGCTAGTAAGGTGGGGGCCTATTCAGGGGAGCAGTTCTTC.

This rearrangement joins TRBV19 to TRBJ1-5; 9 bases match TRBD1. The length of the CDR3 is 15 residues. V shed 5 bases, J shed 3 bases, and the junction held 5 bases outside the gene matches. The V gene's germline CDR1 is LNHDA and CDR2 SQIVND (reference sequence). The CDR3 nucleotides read TGTGCCAGTAGTGGGGGACAGGGACCCAATCAGCCCCAGCATTTT. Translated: CASSGGQGPNQPQHF. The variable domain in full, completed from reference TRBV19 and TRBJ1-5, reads DGGITQSPKYLFRKEGQNVTLSCEQNLNHDAMYWYRQDPGQGLRLIYYSQIVNDFQKGDIAEGYSVSREKKESFPLTVTSAQKNPTAFYLCASSGGQGPNQPQHFGDGTRLSIL.

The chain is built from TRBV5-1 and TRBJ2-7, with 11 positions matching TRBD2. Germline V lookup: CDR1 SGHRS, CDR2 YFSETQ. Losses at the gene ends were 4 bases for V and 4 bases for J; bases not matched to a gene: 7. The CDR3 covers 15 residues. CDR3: CASSLGTSGLYEQYF. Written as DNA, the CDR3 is TGCGCCAGCAGCCTCGGGACTAGCGGCCTTTACGAGCAGTACTTC.

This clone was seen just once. The CDR3 DNA follows: TGTGCCAGCAGCCAAGGAGGAGGGGGCGATGGCTACACCTTC. Translating gives CASSQGGGGDGYTF. The rearrangement joins TRBV3-1 (or the pseudogene TRBV3-2) to TRBJ1-2; the match to TRBD1 covers 7 bases. In germline, CDR1 is LGHDT, CDR2 YNNKEL (reference sequence). The junction had 5 bases not matched to a gene; V was cut back by 1 base and J by 6 bases. The CDR3 consists of 14 residues.

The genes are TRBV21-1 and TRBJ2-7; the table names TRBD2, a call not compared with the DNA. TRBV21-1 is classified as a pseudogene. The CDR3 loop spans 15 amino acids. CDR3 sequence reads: CASLRAGAGSYEQYF. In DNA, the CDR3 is TGTGCCAGCTTAAGGGCGGGCGCCGGATCCTACGAGCAGTACTTC.

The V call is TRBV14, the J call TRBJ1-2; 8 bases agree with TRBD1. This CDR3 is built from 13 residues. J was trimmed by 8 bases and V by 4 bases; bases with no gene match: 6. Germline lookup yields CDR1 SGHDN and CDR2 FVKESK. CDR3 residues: CASSPDRGYGYTF. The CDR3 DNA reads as TGTGCCAGCAGCCCCGACAGGGGATACGGCTACACCTTC.

The CDR3 reads CASSLGARGAYEQYF. The CDR3 nucleotides are TGTGCCAGCAGCTTAGGTGCCAGGGGGGCCTACGAGCAGTACTTC. V gene TRBV5-4 combines with J gene TRBJ2-7, with D perhaps matching TRBD1 (7 bases). The CDR3 spans 15 residues. Trimming left V 2 bases short and J 2 bases short, with 14 bases between. Germline V gene data show CDR1 as SGHNT and CDR2 as YYREEE (reference sequence).

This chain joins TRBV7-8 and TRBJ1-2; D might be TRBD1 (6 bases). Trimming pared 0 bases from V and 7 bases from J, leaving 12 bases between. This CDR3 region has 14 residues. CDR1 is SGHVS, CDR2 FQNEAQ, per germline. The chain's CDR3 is CASSLASGAGGYTF. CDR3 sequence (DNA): TGTGCCAGCAGCTTAGCGTCAGGGGCAGGTGGCTACACCTTC.

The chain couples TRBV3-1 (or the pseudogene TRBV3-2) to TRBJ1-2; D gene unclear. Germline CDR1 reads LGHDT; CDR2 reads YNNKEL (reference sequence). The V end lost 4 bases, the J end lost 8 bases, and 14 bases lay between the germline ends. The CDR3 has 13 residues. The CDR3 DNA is TGTGCCAGCAGCCCCGCCAGCCCGAGGGGCTACACCTTC. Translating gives CASSPASPRGYTF.

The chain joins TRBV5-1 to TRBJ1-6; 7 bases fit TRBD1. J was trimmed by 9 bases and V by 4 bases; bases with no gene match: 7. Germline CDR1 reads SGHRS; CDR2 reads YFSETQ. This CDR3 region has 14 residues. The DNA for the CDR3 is TGCGCCAGCAGCCTCGGACAGGAAAGTTCACCCCTCCACTTT. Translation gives CASSLGQESSPLHF.

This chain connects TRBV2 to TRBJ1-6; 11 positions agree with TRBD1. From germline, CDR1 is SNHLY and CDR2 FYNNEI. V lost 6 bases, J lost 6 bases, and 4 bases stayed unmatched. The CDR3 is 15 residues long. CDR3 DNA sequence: TGTGCCAGCAGCGGGACAGGGGGGGGTAATTCACCCCTCCACTTT. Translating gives CASSGTGGGNSPLHF.

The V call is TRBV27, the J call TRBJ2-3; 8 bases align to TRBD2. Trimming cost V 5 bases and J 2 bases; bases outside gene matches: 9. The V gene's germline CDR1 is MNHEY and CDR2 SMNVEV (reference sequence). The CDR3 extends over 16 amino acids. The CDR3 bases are TGTGCCAGCAGTCCCCGGGGGGGAACCTACACAGATACGCAGTATTTT. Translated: CASSPRGGTYTDTQYF.

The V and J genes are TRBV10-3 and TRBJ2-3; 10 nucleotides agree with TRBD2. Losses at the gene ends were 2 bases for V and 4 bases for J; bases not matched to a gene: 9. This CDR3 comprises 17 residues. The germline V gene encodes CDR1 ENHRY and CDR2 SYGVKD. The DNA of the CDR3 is TGTGCCATCAGTGAGACTGCACTAGCGGGGATATCAGATACGCAGTATTTT. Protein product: CAISETALAGISDTQYF.

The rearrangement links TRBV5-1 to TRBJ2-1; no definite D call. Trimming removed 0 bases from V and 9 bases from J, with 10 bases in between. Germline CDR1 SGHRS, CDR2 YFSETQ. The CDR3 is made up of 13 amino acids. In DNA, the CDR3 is TGCGCCAGCAGCTTGGAAGTGGAGCGTGAGCAGTTCTTC. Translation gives CASSLEVEREQFF. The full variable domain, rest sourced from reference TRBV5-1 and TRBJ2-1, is KAGVTQTPRYLIKTRGQQVTLSCSPISGHRSVSWYQQTPGQGLQFLFEYFSETQRNKGNFPGRFSGRQFSNSRSEMNVSTLELGDSALYLCASSLEVEREQFFGPGTRLTVL.

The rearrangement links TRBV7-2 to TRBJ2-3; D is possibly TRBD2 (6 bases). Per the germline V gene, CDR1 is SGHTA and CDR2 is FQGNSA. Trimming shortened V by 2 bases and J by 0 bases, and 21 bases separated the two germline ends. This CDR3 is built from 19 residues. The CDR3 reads CASSLLGGEAKVSTDTQYF. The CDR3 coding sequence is TGTGCCAGCAGCTTACTAGGCGGGGAGGCCAAAGTAAGCACAGATACGCAGTATTTT.

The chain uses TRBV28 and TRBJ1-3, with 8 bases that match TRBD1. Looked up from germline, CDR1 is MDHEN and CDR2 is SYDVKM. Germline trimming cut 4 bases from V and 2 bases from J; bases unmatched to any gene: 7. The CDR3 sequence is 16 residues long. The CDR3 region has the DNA TGTGCCAGCAGTTCATGGACAGGGACGACTGGAAACACCATATATTTT. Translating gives CASSSWTGTTGNTIYF.

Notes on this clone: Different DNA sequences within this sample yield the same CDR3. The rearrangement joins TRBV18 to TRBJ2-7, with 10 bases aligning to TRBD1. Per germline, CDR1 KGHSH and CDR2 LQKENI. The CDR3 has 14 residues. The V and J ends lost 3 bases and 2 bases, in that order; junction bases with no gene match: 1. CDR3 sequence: CASSPGQGAYEQYF. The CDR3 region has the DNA TGTGCCAGCTCACCCGGACAGGGGGCCTACGAGCAGTACTTC.

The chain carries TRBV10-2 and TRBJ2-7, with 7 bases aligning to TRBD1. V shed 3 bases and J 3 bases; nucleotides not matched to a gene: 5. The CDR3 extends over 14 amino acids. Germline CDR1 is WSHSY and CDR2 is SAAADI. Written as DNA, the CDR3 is TGCGCCAGCAGTGATGAGGGGGCCAACTACGAGCAGTACTTC. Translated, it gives CASSDEGANYEQYF.

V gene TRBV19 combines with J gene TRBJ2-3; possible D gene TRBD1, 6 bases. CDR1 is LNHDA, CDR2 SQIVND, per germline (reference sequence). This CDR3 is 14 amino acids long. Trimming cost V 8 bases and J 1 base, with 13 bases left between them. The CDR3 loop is CASSQGRGTDTQYF. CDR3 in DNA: TGTGCCAGTTCCCAGGGGCGGGGCACAGATACGCAGTATTTT.

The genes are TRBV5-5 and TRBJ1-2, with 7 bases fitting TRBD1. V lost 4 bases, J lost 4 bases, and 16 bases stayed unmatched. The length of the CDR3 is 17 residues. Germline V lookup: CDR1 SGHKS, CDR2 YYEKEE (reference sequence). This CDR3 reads CASSQGGGAGGTYGYTF. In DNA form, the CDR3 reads TGTGCCAGCAGCCAGGGAGGGGGCGCGGGAGGGACCTATGGCTACACCTTC.

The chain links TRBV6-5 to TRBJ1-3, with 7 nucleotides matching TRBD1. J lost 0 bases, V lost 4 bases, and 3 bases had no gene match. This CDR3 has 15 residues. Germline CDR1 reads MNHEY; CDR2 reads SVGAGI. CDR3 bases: TGTGCCAGCAGTTGGGACAGCCGCTCTGGAAACACCATATATTTT. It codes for CASSWDSRSGNTIYF.

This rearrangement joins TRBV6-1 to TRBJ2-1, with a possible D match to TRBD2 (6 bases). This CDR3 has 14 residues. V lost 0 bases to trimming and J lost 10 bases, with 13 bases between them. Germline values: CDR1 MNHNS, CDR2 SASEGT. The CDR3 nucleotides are TGTGCCAGCAGTGAAGCGCAAGGAGGGAGGGAGCAGTTCTTC. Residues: CASSEAQGGREQFF.

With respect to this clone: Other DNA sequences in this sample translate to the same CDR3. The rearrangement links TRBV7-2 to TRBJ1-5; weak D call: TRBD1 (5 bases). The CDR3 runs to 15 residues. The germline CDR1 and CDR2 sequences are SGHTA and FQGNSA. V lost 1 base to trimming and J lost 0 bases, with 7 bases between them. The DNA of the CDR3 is TGTGCCAGCAGCTTAGGACAGACTAGCAATCAGCCCCAGCATTTT. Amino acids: CASSLGQTSNQPQHF. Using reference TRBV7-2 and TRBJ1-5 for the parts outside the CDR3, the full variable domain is GAGVSQSPSNKVTEKGKDVELRCDPISGHTALYWYRQSLGQGLEFLIYFQGNSAPDKSGLPSDRFSAERTGGSVSTLTIQRTQQEDSAVYLCASSLGQTSNQPQHFGDGTRLSIL.

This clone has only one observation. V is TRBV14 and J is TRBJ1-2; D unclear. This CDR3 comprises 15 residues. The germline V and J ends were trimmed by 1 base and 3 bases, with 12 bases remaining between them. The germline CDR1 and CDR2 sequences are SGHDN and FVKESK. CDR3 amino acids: CASSQASPGYYGYTF. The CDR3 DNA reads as TGTGCCAGCAGCCAAGCATCTCCGGGGTACTATGGCTACACCTTC.

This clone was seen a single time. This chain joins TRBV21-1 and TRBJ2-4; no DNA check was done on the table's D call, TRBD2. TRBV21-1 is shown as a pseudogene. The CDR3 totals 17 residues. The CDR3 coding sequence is TGTGCCAGCAGCAAAGCGGAGAGACCCCGGGGGAAAAACATTCAGTACTTC. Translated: CASSKAERPRGKNIQYF.

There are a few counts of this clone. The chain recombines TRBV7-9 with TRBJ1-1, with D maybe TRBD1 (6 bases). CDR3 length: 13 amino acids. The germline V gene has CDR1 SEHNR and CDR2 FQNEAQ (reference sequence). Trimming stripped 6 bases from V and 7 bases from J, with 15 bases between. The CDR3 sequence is CASRFMGAIEAFF. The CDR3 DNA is TGTGCCAGCAGGTTCATGGGGGCGATTGAAGCTTTCTTT.

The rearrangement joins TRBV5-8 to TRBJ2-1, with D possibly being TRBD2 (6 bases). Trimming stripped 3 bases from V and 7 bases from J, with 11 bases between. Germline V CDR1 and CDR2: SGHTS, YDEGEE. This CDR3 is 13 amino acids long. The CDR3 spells CASSWGVRNEQFF. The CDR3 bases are TGTGCCAGCAGCTGGGGGGTAAGGAATGAGCAGTTCTTC.

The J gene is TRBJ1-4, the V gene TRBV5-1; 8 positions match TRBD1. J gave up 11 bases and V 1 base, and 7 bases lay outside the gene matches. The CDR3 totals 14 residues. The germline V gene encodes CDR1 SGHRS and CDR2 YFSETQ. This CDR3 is CASSLTGTGDKLFF. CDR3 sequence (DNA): TGCGCCAGCAGCTTGACCGGGACAGGAGATAAACTGTTTTTT.

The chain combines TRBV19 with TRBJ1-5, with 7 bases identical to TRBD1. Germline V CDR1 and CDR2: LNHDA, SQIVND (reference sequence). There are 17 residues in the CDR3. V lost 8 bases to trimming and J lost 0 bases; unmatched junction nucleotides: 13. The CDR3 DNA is TGTGCCAGTCGTGAGACAGGGTATACCTATAGCAATCAGCCCCAGCATTTT. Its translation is CASRETGYTYSNQPQHF.

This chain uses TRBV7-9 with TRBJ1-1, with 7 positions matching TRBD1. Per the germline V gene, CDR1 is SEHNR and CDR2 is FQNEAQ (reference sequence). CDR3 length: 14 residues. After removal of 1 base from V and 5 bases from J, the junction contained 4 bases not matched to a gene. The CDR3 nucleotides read TGTGCCAGCAGCTTAGAACAGGGGAAAACTGAAGCTTTCTTT. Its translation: CASSLEQGKTEAFF. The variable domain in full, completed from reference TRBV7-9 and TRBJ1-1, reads DTGVSQNPRHKITKRGQNVTFRCDPISEHNRLYWYRQTLGQGPEFLTYFQNEAQLEKSRLLSDRFSAERPKGSFSTLEIQRTEQGDSAMYLCASSLEQGKTEAFFGQGTRLTVV.